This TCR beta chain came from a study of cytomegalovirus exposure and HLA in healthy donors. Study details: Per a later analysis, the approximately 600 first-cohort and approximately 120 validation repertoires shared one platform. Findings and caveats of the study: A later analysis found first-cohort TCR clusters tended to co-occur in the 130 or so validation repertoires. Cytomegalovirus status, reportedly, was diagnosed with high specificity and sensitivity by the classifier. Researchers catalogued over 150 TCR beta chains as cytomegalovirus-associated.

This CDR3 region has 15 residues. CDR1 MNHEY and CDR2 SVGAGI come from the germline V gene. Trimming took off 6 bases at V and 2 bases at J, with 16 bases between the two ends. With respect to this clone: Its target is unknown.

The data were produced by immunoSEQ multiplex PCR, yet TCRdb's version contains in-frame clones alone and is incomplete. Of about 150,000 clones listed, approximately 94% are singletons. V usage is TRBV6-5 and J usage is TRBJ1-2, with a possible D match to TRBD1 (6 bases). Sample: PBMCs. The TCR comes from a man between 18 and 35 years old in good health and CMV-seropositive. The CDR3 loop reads CASSPGGKPNYGYTF. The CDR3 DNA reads TGTGCCAGCAGCCCTGGGGGCAAGCCCAACTATGGCTACACCTTC.